Below are 28 T cell receptor beta chains sequenced from a single sample in a study of T cell repertoires in cytomegalovirus infection. These TCRs are of unknown antigen specificity. TCRdb ran MiXCR on the reads and lists one entry per CDR3 protein. The data hold around 300,000 distinct CDR3 sequences, with 25% observed a single time. The sample here was cultured PBMCs, taken from culture after CMV antigen stimulation. These receptors all come from a human donor in good health (CMV status not recorded). Some clones in this sample may be carry-over from other donors' samples.

On this clonotype itself: One end of the junction fails to match germline, which may point to a read error. The chain joins TRBV6-8 to TRBJ2-1; no reliable D call. CDR1 is MNHGY, CDR2 SAAAGT, per germline. CDR3 size: 15 residues. Written as DNA, the CDR3 is TGTGCCAGCAGTTCCTGGGATCTCTCCGACAATGAGCAGTTCTTC. It specifies CASSSWDLSDNEQFF.

This clonotype was seen ten or more times. The chain uses TRBV7-2 and TRBJ1-1; weak D call: TRBD1 (6 bases). Per the germline V gene, CDR1 is SGHTA and CDR2 is FQGNSA. With 0 bases removed from V and 0 bases from J, the gap between germline ends came to 8 bases. The CDR3 is made up of 15 amino acids. The CDR3 DNA reads TGTGCCAGCAGCTTAGCACAGGGTATGAACACTGAAGCTTTCTTT. It yields the protein CASSLAQGMNTEAFF.

This clonotype was detected only a few times. The genes are TRBV7-8 and TRBJ2-3, with D perhaps matching TRBD2 (6 bases). The CDR3 totals 16 residues. Germline V gene lookup returns CDR1 SGHVS and CDR2 FQNEAQ. Between the trimmed V and J ends, which lost 5 bases and 0 bases, there was a span of 15 bases. As DNA, the CDR3 is TGTGCCAGCAGCACAGGTGGTAGCGGTAGCACAGATACGCAGTATTTT. This gives the protein CASSTGGSGSTDTQYF.

J is TRBJ2-7 and V is TRBV28; 7 bases fit TRBD2. Germline trimming cut 3 bases from V and 6 bases from J; bases unmatched to any gene: 2. The CDR3 has 12 amino acids. Germline CDR1 reads MDHEN; CDR2 reads SYDVKM. CDR3: CASSFGGGEQYF. The CDR3 nucleotides are TGTGCCAGCAGTTTTGGGGGGGGCGAGCAGTACTTC.

There are many counts of this clonotype. V gene TRBV6-1 combines with J gene TRBJ1-1; no definite D call. V was trimmed by 5 bases and J by 3 bases, leaving 13 bases between them. The CDR3 contains 14 residues. Germline V gene lookup returns CDR1 MNHNS and CDR2 SASEGT. In DNA, the CDR3 is TGTGCCAGCAGTCCGATTAATTTTTACACTGAAGCTTTCTTT. Translation gives CASSPINFYTEAFF.

V is TRBV5-6 and J is TRBJ2-2; TRBD2 might be the D (6 bases). Germline loops: CDR1 SGHDT, CDR2 YYEEEE. This CDR3 is 13 amino acids long. V was trimmed by 2 bases and J by 6 bases, leaving 8 bases between them. This CDR3 is CASSFSGAGELFF. Written as DNA, the CDR3 is TGTGCCAGCAGCTTTTCGGGGGCCGGGGAGCTGTTTTTT.

This chain connects TRBV7-6 to TRBJ1-2, with unresolved D. The ends were cut back, 5 bases at V and 4 bases at J, with 20 bases in the middle. The CDR3 consists of 16 residues. Germline loops: CDR1 SGHVS, CDR2 FNYEAQ. The CDR3 region is CASSEGIGQTSYGYTF. CDR3 sequence (DNA): TGTGCCAGCAGCGAGGGAATAGGGCAGACCTCCTATGGCTACACCTTC. Full variable domain (missing parts from reference TRBV7-6 and TRBJ1-2): GAGVSQSPRYKVTKRGQDVALRCDPISGHVSLYWYRQALGQGPEFLTYFNYEAQQDKSGLPNDRFSAERPEGSISTLTIQRTEQRDSAMYRCASSEGIGQTSYGYTFGSGTRLTVV.

This clonotype was found many times. The rearrangement joins TRBV20-1 to TRBJ2-1; D remains ambiguous. Looked up from germline, CDR1 is DFQATT and CDR2 is SNEGSKA (reference sequence). V lost 3 bases and J lost 6, with 6 bases in between. This CDR3 is built from 11 residues. The CDR3 spells CSASRSNEQFF. The CDR3 nucleotides are TGCAGTGCTAGCAGGAGCAATGAGCAGTTCTTC.

This clonotype was seen repeatedly, ten times or more. The chain employs TRBV5-4 and TRBJ2-1, with D uncertain. Per the germline V gene, CDR1 is SGHNT and CDR2 is YYREEE (reference sequence). Between the trimmed V and J ends, which lost 3 bases and 8 bases, there was a span of 12 bases. The CDR3 runs 13 residues. Here the CDR3 DNA reads TGTGCCAGCAGCTCAGCTTTTGGGTATGAGCAGTTCTTC. Amino acids: CASSSAFGYEQFF.

The V call is TRBV6-6, the J call TRBJ1-5; a weak D match, TRBD1 (5 bases). From germline, CDR1 is MNHNY and CDR2 SVGAGI (reference sequence). V was cut by 0 bases and J by 3 bases, with 9 bases left in between. The CDR3 contains 15 residues. The CDR3: CASSYSRVDNQPQHF. CDR3 DNA: TGTGCCAGCAGTTACTCCAGGGTCGACAATCAGCCCCAGCATTTT.

The chain couples TRBV5-6 to TRBJ2-1; D is undetermined. The CDR3 extends over 14 amino acids. V dropped 4 bases and J dropped 5 bases, with 13 bases sitting between them. CDR1 is SGHDT and CDR2 is YYEEEE in the germline V gene. The CDR3 bases are TGTGCCAGCAGCCCCATTGGACCCGACAATGAGCAGTTCTTC. Amino acids: CASSPIGPDNEQFF. Variable domain in full (rest from reference TRBV5-6 and TRBJ2-1): DAGVTQSPTHLIKTRGQQVTLRCSPKSGHDTVSWYQQALGQGPQFIFQYYEEEERQRGNFPDRFSGHQFPNYSSELNVNALLLGDSALYLCASSPIGPDNEQFFGPGTRLTVL.

This chain connects TRBV6-5 to TRBJ1-2, with D uncertain. CDR1 is MNHEY and CDR2 is SVGAGI in the germline V gene. This CDR3 has 15 amino acids. Trimming took off 4 bases at V and 5 bases at J, with 17 bases between the two ends. CDR3 bases: TGTGCCAGCAGTTCTGTGTCCGGACGACGATATGGCTACACCTTC. This codes for CASSSVSGRRYGYTF.

The chain employs TRBV28 and TRBJ2-1; the match to TRBD2 covers 10 bases. The germline V gene encodes CDR1 MDHEN and CDR2 SYDVKM. CDR3 length: 16 residues. V was clipped by 0 bases and J by 13 bases; unmatched bases: 12. DNA for the CDR3: TGTGCCAGCAGTTTATGGCAAGCGGGAGGGCCTAGAGAACAGTTCTTC. It is translated as CASSLWQAGGPREQFF.

Note on this clonotype: A much larger clone differs by one base, so this may be a read error. V and J are TRBV6-8 and TRBJ2-1; D ambiguous. Trimming took off 5 bases at V and 4 bases at J, with 3 bases between the two ends. CDR1 is MNHGY, CDR2 SAAAGT, per germline. The CDR3 runs to 11 residues. CDR3 in amino acids: CASSKYNEQFF. DNA of the CDR3: TGTGCCAGCAGTAAGTACAATGAGCAGTTCTTC.

The chain combines TRBV14 with TRBJ2-4; TRBD1 agrees at 10 bases. The junction had 3 bases not matched to a gene; V was cut back by 1 base and J by 9 bases. CDR1 and CDR2 (germline): SGHDN, FVKESK. This CDR3 is 14 amino acids long. Here the CDR3 reads CASSQGRDRGIQYF. In DNA, the CDR3 is TGTGCCAGCAGCCAAGGTCGGGACAGGGGCATTCAGTACTTC. Variable domain in full (rest from reference TRBV14 and TRBJ2-4): EAGVTQFPSHSVIEKGQTVTLRCDPISGHDNLYWYRRVMGKEIKFLLHFVKESKQDESGMPNNRFLAERTGGTYSTLKVQPAELEDSGVYFCASSQGRDRGIQYFGAGTRLSVL.

The V gene is TRBV4-1, the J gene TRBJ2-7, with 8 bases that match TRBD1. The V and J ends lost 3 bases and 5 bases, in that order; junction bases with no gene match: 3. The CDR3 runs 13 residues. CDR1 MGHRA and CDR2 YSYEKL come from the germline V gene. The CDR3 spells CASSHGQGDEQYV. The CDR3 DNA reads TGCGCCAGCAGCCACGGACAGGGCGACGAGCAGTACGTC.

The chain links TRBV19 to TRBJ1-2; D gene ambiguous. Germline loops: CDR1 LNHDA, CDR2 SQIVND (reference sequence). The CDR3 is 13 amino acids. V gave up 2 bases and J gave up 8 bases, with 12 bases separating them. The CDR3 reads CASSIPGPLGYTF. The CDR3 region has the DNA TGTGCCAGTAGTATACCAGGACCCTTGGGCTACACCTTC.

V usage is TRBV20-1 and J usage is TRBJ1-2; D may be TRBD1 (5 bases). CDR3 length: 13 amino acids. Germline CDR1 and CDR2: DFQATT and SNEGSKA (reference sequence). This CDR3 reads CSPRVSRGYGYTF. CDR3 nucleotide sequence: TGCAGCCCCAGGGTCTCAAGGGGCTATGGCTACACCTTC.

The V gene is TRBV7-8, the J gene TRBJ2-5, with TRBD2 matching over 7 bases. Germline lookup yields CDR1 SGHVS and CDR2 FQNEAQ. The junction had 9 bases not matched to a gene; V was cut back by 5 bases and J by 0 bases. This CDR3 comprises 16 residues. The CDR3 protein is CASSLGTKGNQETQYF. The CDR3 DNA reads as TGTGCCAGCAGCCTGGGGACTAAAGGGAACCAAGAGACCCAGTACTTC. Filled out from reference TRBV7-8 and TRBJ2-5, the complete variable domain reads GAGVSQSPRYKVAKRGQDVALRCDPISGHVSLFWYQQALGQGPEFLTYFQNEAQLDKSGLPSDRFFAERPEGSVSTLKIQRTQQEDSAVYLCASSLGTKGNQETQYFGPGTRLLVL.

The rearrangement links TRBV4-3 to TRBJ2-5; D is perhaps TRBD2 (5 bases). Germline CDR1 LGHNA, CDR2 YSLEER. V lost 3 bases to trimming and J lost 1 base, with 6 bases between them. This CDR3 has 13 residues. The CDR3 DNA reads TGCGCCAGCAGCCAGAGCGGCCAAGAGACCCAGTACTTC. Residues: CASSQSGQETQYF.

This clonotype was seen at least ten times. The chain employs TRBV7-2 and TRBJ1-4; D possibly corresponds to TRBD1 (6 bases). The V end lost 4 bases, the J end lost 8 bases, and 11 bases lay between the germline ends. The CDR3 runs to 13 residues. Germline lookup yields CDR1 SGHTA and CDR2 FQGNSA. The CDR3: CASSWSGQEKLFF. The CDR3 DNA reads as TGTGCCAGCAGCTGGAGCGGACAGGAAAAACTGTTTTTT.

The rearrangement uses TRBV25-1 and TRBJ1-2; 10 nucleotides agree with TRBD1. V lost 3 bases to trimming and J lost 7 bases; unmatched junction nucleotides: 8. Per the germline V gene, CDR1 is MGHDK and CDR2 is SYGVNS. The CDR3 runs to 15 residues. In nucleotides, the CDR3 is TGTGCCAGCAGTGACGCGGGACAGGGGCGACGTGGCTACACCTTC. Its translation: CASSDAGQGRRGYTF.

This clonotype appeared once. The rearrangement uses TRBV6-5 and TRBJ2-7; TRBD2 matches at 10 bases. The CDR3 is 16 amino acids. Germline CDR1 MNHEY, CDR2 SVGAGI. V dropped 4 bases and J dropped 3; count of bases not matched to a gene: 9. In DNA form, the CDR3 reads TGTGCCAGCAGTTCTCCCCGGCTAGCGGGAGACTACGAGCAGTACTTC. Its protein product is CASSSPRLAGDYEQYF.

The chain is built from TRBV6-1 and TRBJ2-5; TRBD2 agrees at 14 bases. The germline V gene encodes CDR1 MNHNS and CDR2 SASEGT. Trimming took 3 bases from V and 5 from J; bases not matched to a gene: 5. The CDR3 has 16 amino acids. The CDR3 here is CASSEGLAGVLETQYF. CDR3 nucleotides: TGTGCCAGCAGTGAGGGACTAGCGGGAGTACTGGAGACCCAGTACTTC.

The chain couples TRBV18 to TRBJ2-7; 7 positions match TRBD1. This CDR3 is 14 amino acids long. Trimming cost V 4 bases and J 4 bases; bases outside gene matches: 7. Looked up from germline, CDR1 is KGHSH and CDR2 is LQKENI. The CDR3 DNA is TGTGCCAGCTCACTGCGGACAGGCCCGTACGAGCAGTACTTC. Protein sequence: CASSLRTGPYEQYF.

This clonotype was observed at least ten times. The V call is TRBV7-2, the J call TRBJ2-2; TRBD2 aligns across 9 bases. Trimming at V came to 4 bases and at J to 6 bases, leaving 15 bases not matched to a gene. The CDR3 runs to 18 residues. The germline gives CDR1 SGHTA, CDR2 FQGNSA. CDR3 sequence (DNA): TGTGCCAGCAGCTCTACTTTAGGGCTAGCGGGGATGGCCGGGGAGCTGTTTTTT. Encoded protein: CASSSTLGLAGMAGELFF.

This sequence joins TRBV29-1 and TRBJ2-7; 13 positions match TRBD2. The CDR3 length is 14 residues. Per germline, CDR1 SQVTM and CDR2 ANQGSEA. V gave up 8 bases and J gave up 4 bases; unmatched junction bases: 8. As DNA, the CDR3 is TGCAGCTCTATACTAGCGGGGGGGAGTTACGAGCAGTACTTC. This codes for CSSILAGGSYEQYF.

J is TRBJ2-5 and V is TRBV6-4; 14 nucleotides line up with TRBD2. Germline CDR1 and CDR2: MRHNA and SNTAGT. CDR3 size: 13 residues. Losses at the gene ends were 6 bases for V and 13 bases for J; bases not matched to a gene: 7. CDR3 in DNA: TGTGCCAGCAGAGAGGGGACTAGCGGGAGTTTGTACTTC. As protein: CASREGTSGSLYF.